This TCR beta chain was observed in a study of cytomegalovirus exposure and HLA in healthy donors. V shed 1 base and J shed 0 bases, with 6 bases lying between them. The CDR3 has 14 residues. CDR1 and CDR2 (germline): SGHDN, FVKESK. Turning to this clone: The antigen is unknown.

With 60 Vbeta and 13 Jbeta primers, the PCR was carried out. Repertoires were generated with immunoSEQ multiplex PCR, while TCRdb's copy carries only in-frame clones and drops some. The data contain under 200,000 clones, about three quarters of them seen just once; the ten biggest clones take up about 1.6%. Study-wide results and limits: An analysis was carried out later, and it reportedly showed fewer N-insertions in an Asian-associated ancestry cluster than the roughly 700-donor mean. V- and J-gene trimming in TCR beta was tied to a missense DCLRE1C variant by an analysis performed later. Among TCR sequences, most were rare, though some public TCRs appeared in many donors.

The origin of this receptor is a girl between 5 and 17 years old in good health and CMV-seronegative. The sample consisted of PBMCs. V and J are TRBV14 and TRBJ1-2; D is unresolved. The chain's CDR3 is CASSQVGANYGYTF. As DNA, the CDR3 is TGTGCCAGCAGCCAAGTGGGAGCTAACTATGGCTACACCTTC.